This is a list of T cell receptor beta chains from one sample in a study of T-cell memory formation after mild COVID-19. From the 5' RACE reads, TCRdb called clonotypes with MiXCR, one entry per CDR3 protein. The sample comprises about 430,000 distinct CDR3 sequences, 20% to 25% of which are singletons, and around 8.8% rests with the top ten. Specimen: PBMCs or a T cell subset sorted from them (not recorded which). Source of these receptors: an adult woman who had mild COVID-19 (a few samples of this study predate the infection). Cell type and time point are not known. Both conserved end residues are part of each CDR3. The D gene is left open where the match is weak. Clone size is stated in some rows and not others, as once, few, many or a class when expanded.

cdr3_nt | cdr3_aa | j_call | d_call | v_call | clone_size
TGTGCCAGCAAGGACACCTACACCGGGGAGCTGTTTTTT | CASKDTYTGELFF | TRBJ2-2 | . | TRBV6-2/TRBV6-3 | .
TGTGCCACCAGTGATTCCGGGACAGCACGGTACGAGCAGTACTTC | CATSDSGTARYEQYF | TRBJ2-7 | TRBD1 | TRBV24-1 | many
TGTGCCAACTACAGCGGGAGCACAGATACGCAGTATTTT | CANYSGSTDTQYF | TRBJ2-3 | . | TRBV2 | .
TGTGCCAGCAGTTTTAGCAGGGGAGGAGAGACCCAGTACTTC | CASSFSRGGETQYF | TRBJ2-5 | . | TRBV6-2/TRBV6-3 | .
TGTGCCAGCAGTTACCAACGGAGTTATAATTCACCCCTCCACTTT | CASSYQRSYNSPLHF | TRBJ1-6 | . | TRBV6-5 | .
TGTGCCAGCATTGCGGGACTCTCGAGCTCCTACAATGAGCAGTTCTTC | CASIAGLSSSYNEQFF | TRBJ2-1 | . | TRBV11-2 | .
TGTGCCAGCACCACCACGTCCAAGACCCAGTACTTC | CASTTTSKTQYF | TRBJ2-5 | . | TRBV2 | .
TGTGCCAGCAGCCATTGGGACAGGGCCTACGAGCAGTACTTC | CASSHWDRAYEQYF | TRBJ2-7 | TRBD1 | TRBV3-1 | few
TGTGCCAGCAGCGTCGGTCCAGGGCTGGGGACTGAAGCTTTCTTT | CASSVGPGLGTEAFF | TRBJ1-1 | . | TRBV9 | .
TGTGCCAGCAGTGAGTTGACAGGCCGCCGGGAAAAACTGTTTTTT | CASSELTGRREKLFF | TRBJ1-4 | . | TRBV2 | few
TGCGCCAGCAGCCCACACCGGTTGGGGGCGGGGTTGGGCACCGGGGAGCTGTTTTTT | CASSPHRLGAGLGTGELFF | TRBJ2-2 | . | TRBV4-1 | many
TGTGCCAGTACCAGGGAAGAGGATGGCTACACCTTC | CASTREEDGYTF | TRBJ1-2 | . | TRBV19 | .
TGTGCCAGCAGTTACTCCCTCCGCGTGCCAAGGGGTGCACAGCCCCAGCATTTT | CASSYSLRVPRGAQPQHF | TRBJ1-5 | . | TRBV6-2/TRBV6-3 | .
TGCAGCGTTGAAACATTATCGGACAGTATGTCGGGCACCGGGGAGCTGTTTTTT | CSVETLSDSMSGTGELFF | TRBJ2-2 | . | TRBV29-1 | .
TGCAGTGCTAGAGCGGCGGTACGGGTTGGGACAGATACGCAGTATTTT | CSARAAVRVGTDTQYF | TRBJ2-3 | . | TRBV20-1 | once
TGCGCCAGCAGCCTCGGGGCTAGCGGGACGAACACCGGGGAGCTGTTTTTT | CASSLGASGTNTGELFF | TRBJ2-2 | TRBD2 | TRBV5-1 | few
TGTGCCAGCAGCCGTACAGGGCCGATGAACACTGAAGCTTTCTTT | CASSRTGPMNTEAFF | TRBJ1-1 | . | TRBV7-3 | .
TGTGCCAGCAGTAACAGGGGCTCTGGGGCCAACGTCCTGACTTTC | CASSNRGSGANVLTF | TRBJ2-6 | TRBD1 | TRBV12-3/TRBV12-4 | few
TGTGCCAGCAGCTCCGAGTGGCGCCGGAACGAGCAGTACTTC | CASSSEWRRNEQYF | TRBJ2-7 | . | TRBV13 | few
TGTGCCATCAGTGCGGGACCGGACAGGGGAAATCAGCCCCAGCATTTT | CAISAGPDRGNQPQHF | TRBJ1-5 | TRBD1 | TRBV10-3 | .
TGTGCCAGCAGCCGCGAGGGACAGGGGGCCCGCCGACAGTACTTC | CASSREGQGARRQYF | TRBJ2-7 | TRBD1 | TRBV6-5 | .
TGTGCCAACGGTTACGGCAGTCAAGAGACCCAGTACTTC | CANGYGSQETQYF | TRBJ2-5 | . | TRBV2 | .
TGTGCCAGCAGCTCCACGAAGGTACTGCGGGAGGGCCACACCTACAATGAGCAGTTCTTC | CASSSTKVLREGHTYNEQFF | TRBJ2-1 | TRBD2 | TRBV12-3/TRBV12-4 | .
TGTGCCAGCGCGGATCCCAGGCAGGGATTCTACGAGCAGTACTTC | CASADPRQGFYEQYF | TRBJ2-7 | . | TRBV12-3/TRBV12-4 | .
TGCGCCAGCAGCTCGGACAGGGTAGGGCAAGAGACCCGGTACTTC | CASSSDRVGQETRYF | TRBJ2-5 | TRBD1 | TRBV5-1 | .
TGTGCCAGCAGAGGACAGGGGGGGAGTGTTCCTGAAGCTTTCTTT | CASRGQGGSVPEAFF | TRBJ1-1 | TRBD1 | TRBV27 | once
TGTGCCAGCAGTTCGGACGGGAACTCTTACGAGCAGTACTTC | CASSSDGNSYEQYF | TRBJ2-7 | . | TRBV7-7 | few
TGCAGTGCCCTGGACAGGGGACGTCACGGAGGCTACACCTTC | CSALDRGRHGGYTF | TRBJ1-2 | TRBD1 | TRBV20-1 | .
TGCGCCAGCAGCGATGTAGCGGGGATGCCAGATACGCAGTATTTT | CASSDVAGMPDTQYF | TRBJ2-3 | TRBD2 | TRBV5-1 | .
TGTGCCAGCAGTTACCGGCAGGCCCGAGGATGGGAGACCCAGTACTTC | CASSYRQARGWETQYF | TRBJ2-5 | . | TRBV6-6 | .
TGTGCCAGCAGCCCTTTACAGGGAACTAGCACAGATACGCAGTATTTT | CASSPLQGTSTDTQYF | TRBJ2-3 | . | TRBV27 | few
TGTGCCAGCAGCTCGCAGCTAGCGGGGGCCTACAAGCAGTACTTC | CASSSQLAGAYKQYF | TRBJ2-7 | TRBD2 | TRBV5-5 | .
TGTGCCAGTAGTCCCAGGGTCATGGATACGCAGTATTTT | CASSPRVMDTQYF | TRBJ2-3 | . | TRBV19 | .
TGTGCCAGCAGCGTATCCAGGGGGCCAGAGACCCAGTACTTC | CASSVSRGPETQYF | TRBJ2-5 | TRBD1 | TRBV5-5 | few
TGCAGTGCCCCGACAGGGCTAACCAAGACCCAGTACTTC | CSAPTGLTKTQYF | TRBJ2-5 | TRBD1 | TRBV20-1 | many
TGTGCCAGCAGCCACGGACAGGGCGCGGGAGATACGCAGTATTTT | CASSHGQGAGDTQYF | TRBJ2-3 | TRBD1 | TRBV7-8 | .
TGTGCCAGCGCCAGGGGGGGACTTGATACGCAGTATTTT | CASARGGLDTQYF | TRBJ2-3 | . | TRBV7-9 | few
TGCGCCAGCAGCCAAGGACAGACGGGAGGGACCCAGTACTTC | CASSQGQTGGTQYF | TRBJ2-5 | TRBD2 | TRBV4-1 | few
TGCAGCGTTGTACAGGACAGGGACGAGCAGTACTTC | CSVVQDRDEQYF | TRBJ2-7 | TRBD1 | TRBV29-1 | .
TGTGCCAGCAGTGGCCCCCGGGAGGGAGGAGTAACAGATGAAGCTTTCTTT | CASSGPREGGVTDEAFF | TRBJ1-1 | . | TRBV6-1 | few
TGTGCCAGCAGTGACTCTACTAGCGGGGGGCACAATGAGCAGTTCTTC | CASSDSTSGGHNEQFF | TRBJ2-1 | TRBD2 | TRBV6-4 | few
TGTGCCAGCAGATGGACAGGGAAGTGGGGCAATCAGCCCCAGCATTTT | CASRWTGKWGNQPQHF | TRBJ1-5 | TRBD1 | TRBV12-3/TRBV12-4 | few
TGTGCCAGCAGCTTGGGACTAGTCCCCTACGAGCAGTACTTC | CASSLGLVPYEQYF | TRBJ2-7 | . | TRBV5-6 | .
TGTGCCACCAGTGATTTGTATTATGACACAGATACGCAGTATTTT | CATSDLYYDTDTQYF | TRBJ2-3 | . | TRBV24-1 | few
TGTGCCAGCAGCGCCTCGAACTATGGCTACACCTTC | CASSASNYGYTF | TRBJ1-2 | . | TRBV9 | many
TGTGCCAGTAGTACCTTCCAGGGGGGCTACAATGAGCAGTTCTTC | CASSTFQGGYNEQFF | TRBJ2-1 | . | TRBV19 | .
TGCGCCAGCAGCCCCCCGGACGAAAACTACAATGAGCAGTTCTTC | CASSPPDENYNEQFF | TRBJ2-1 | . | TRBV5-1 | few
TGTGCCAGCAGCGCGGGGGCGGCTTCTACCGGGGAGCTGTTTTTT | CASSAGAASTGELFF | TRBJ2-2 | . | TRBV5-6 | .
TGTGCCAGCAGTGTCGGGGACAGGGCTGCTTTCTTT | CASSVGDRAAFF | TRBJ1-1 | TRBD1 | TRBV2 | few
TGTGCCAGCAGCTCCAGACAGGTCTCTAGCACAGATACGCAGTATTTT | CASSSRQVSSTDTQYF | TRBJ2-3 | . | TRBV7-2 | .
TGTGCCAGCAGCGTCGGCCCGGACAGCCCCTACGAGCAGTACTTC | CASSVGPDSPYEQYF | TRBJ2-7 | . | TRBV7-9 | .
TGCAGTGTCCCGACAGGGAACTATGGCTACACCTTC | CSVPTGNYGYTF | TRBJ1-2 | TRBD1 | TRBV20-1 | .
TGTGCCACCAGAGACCACCTGGGCGGCACAGATACGCAGTATTTT | CATRDHLGGTDTQYF | TRBJ2-3 | . | TRBV15 | .
TGTGCCAGCAGCTTAGAGGCAGGGGGCGCAGGGAATGAGCAGTTCTTC | CASSLEAGGAGNEQFF | TRBJ2-1 | TRBD1 | TRBV7-9 | few
TGTGCCAGCAGTTTCAGGGGGCGCGGGCTGCTAATTTACAATGAGCAGTTCTTC | CASSFRGRGLLIYNEQFF | TRBJ2-1 | TRBD1 | TRBV12-3/TRBV12-4 | few
TGCAGTGCGCACGGGAGAAACTTCCATGAGCAGTTCTTC | CSAHGRNFHEQFF | TRBJ2-1 | . | TRBV20-1 | .
TGTGCCAGCAGCGCCGACTATCTCGGAACGTTCTTC | CASSADYLGTFF | TRBJ2-1 | . | TRBV7-9 | few
TGCAGTGTGCCGGGACAGCATACTGAAGCTTTCTTT | CSVPGQHTEAFF | TRBJ1-1 | TRBD1 | TRBV20-1 | .
TGCAGTGCTAGAGATGGGGCGGGAGGGGGTTCCGCCAGCTCCTACGAGCAGTACTTC | CSARDGAGGGSASSYEQYF | TRBJ2-7 | TRBD2 | TRBV20-1 | .